This T cell receptor beta chain derives from a study of OX40 agonist ivuxolimab in advanced cancers. Study-level information: The patients received ivuxolimab by intravenous route every 2 weeks at 0.01 to 10 mg/kg. Hepatocellular carcinoma, melanoma, renal cell or head and neck cancer affected the dose-escalation patients.

Using immunoSEQ multiplex PCR, the repertoire was profiled, and TCRdb retains in-frame clones only, with some absent. Of tens of thousands of clones listed, 82% are singletons. There are 17 residues in the CDR3. With 6 bases clipped from V and 0 bases from J, the junction kept 7 bases outside the gene matches. Germline V gene sequence: CDR1 SGHNT, CDR2 YYREEE (reference sequence). Turning to this clone: Its antigen is not identified.

Points from the study as a whole: Both CD4+ and CD8+ T cell populations in blood had undergone clonal expansion by week 6 at 0.1 to 3.0 mg/kg.

Specimen: CD4+ or CD8+ T cells sorted from blood, collected in a trial of the OX40 agonist ivuxolimab. The chain joins TRBV5-4 to TRBJ2-6; 9 bases are shared with TRBD1. The clonotype was recovered from an adult with an advanced solid tumor such as melanoma, head and neck, liver or kidney cancer. As DNA, the CDR3 is TGTGCCAGCACCACAGGGGGCGGAATCTCTGGGGCCAACGTCCTGACTTTC. Translated, it gives CASTTGGGISGANVLTF.